A selection of T cell receptor beta chains follows, all from one sample in a study of cytomegalovirus exposure and HLA in healthy donors. The table came from immunoSEQ multiplex PCR; TCRdb's copy has only in-frame clones and leaves some out. The sample contains about 140,000 clones, approximately 78% of which appear only once. Specimen: PBMCs. The receptors shown here come from a man aged 18 to 29 in good health and CMV-seropositive. CDR3s include the opening cysteine and the closing phenylalanine or tryptophan. D genes are given only for firm matches. Expanded clones are given a class, and other clones once, few, many or no size at all.

D	V	J	size	CDR3	DNA
-	TRBV4-2	TRBJ1-1	-	CASSLDKMNTEAFF	TGTGCCAGCAGCCTGGACAAAATGAACACTGAAGCTTTCTTT
-	TRBV29-1	TRBJ2-7	-	CSVEADTYEQYF	TGCAGCGTTGAAGCGGACACCTACGAGCAGTACTTC
TRBD1	TRBV6-5	TRBJ1-2	-	CASRQGYGYTF	TGTGCCAGCAGACAGGGGTATGGCTACACCTTC
-	TRBV28	TRBJ2-7	-	CASSFSTVGLSYEQYF	TGTGCCAGCAGTTTCTCGACCGTGGGCTTATCCTACGAGCAGTACTTC
-	TRBV5-1	TRBJ2-5	-	CASSPGGAGGETQYF	TGCGCCAGCAGCCCAGGAGGGGCTGGTGGAGAGACCCAGTACTTC
TRBD1	TRBV5-1	TRBJ2-2	-	CASSPTGSGRELFF	TGCGCCAGCAGCCCGACAGGGAGTGGCAGGGAGCTGTTTTTT
TRBD1	TRBV5-5	TRBJ1-1	-	CASSLEGATEAFF	TGTGCCAGCAGCTTAGAGGGGGCAACGGAAGCTTTCTTT
-	TRBV27	TRBJ2-7	-	CASSLLGGAEQYF	TGTGCCAGCAGTCTACTAGGAGGGGCCGAGCAGTACTTC
-	TRBV6-6	TRBJ2-7	-	CASSWTVDEQYF	TGTGCCAGCAGTTGGACAGTCGACGAGCAGTACTTC
-	TRBV9	TRBJ1-2	-	CASSVDGGGGYGYTF	TGTGCCAGCAGCGTAGACGGGGGTGGAGGGTATGGCTACACCTTC
-	TRBV6-1	TRBJ2-3	-	CASSVGAGKRFTDTQYF	TGTGCCAGCAGTGTAGGGGCAGGCAAGAGATTCACAGATACGCAGTATTTT
TRBD2	TRBV5-1	TRBJ2-3	few	CASSEGTSGLTDTQYF	TGCGCCAGCAGCGAAGGGACTAGCGGACTAACAGATACGCAGTATTTT
-	TRBV5-1	TRBJ1-5	once	CASSLSGGDQPQHF	TGCGCCAGCAGCTTGAGCGGGGGCGATCAGCCCCAGCATTTT
TRBD2	TRBV5-1	TRBJ2-2	-	CASSSLAGAVGELFF	TGCGCCAGCAGCTCTCTAGCGGGAGCCGTCGGGGAGCTGTTTTTT
-	TRBV4-1	TRBJ1-1	-	CASSHRTARLNTEAFF	TGCGCCAGCAGCCATCGGACAGCCAGACTGAACACTGAAGCTTTCTTT
-	TRBV30	TRBJ1-4	-	CAWSEGLHNEKLFF	TGTGCCTGGAGTGAGGGACTGCATAATGAAAAACTGTTTTTT
TRBD1	TRBV5-6	TRBJ2-4	-	CASIENRGSAKNIQYF	TGTGCCAGCATCGAAAACAGGGGATCGGCCAAAAACATTCAGTACTTC
-	TRBV9	TRBJ2-5	-	CASSPRRQAETQYF	TGTGCCAGCAGCCCAAGAAGGCAGGCGGAGACCCAGTACTTC
-	TRBV9	TRBJ2-2	-	CASSDRVNTGELFF	TGTGCCAGCAGTGACCGGGTGAACACCGGGGAGCTGTTTTTT
-	TRBV28	TRBJ2-1	once	CASSLQGMGGNTYNEQFF	TGTGCCAGCAGTTTACAGGGGATGGGTGGGAACACATACAATGAGCAGTTCTTC
-	TRBV18	TRBJ2-7	-	CASSPLRSYEQYF	TGTGCCAGCTCACCTCTACGCTCCTACGAGCAGTACTTC
TRBD1	TRBV13	TRBJ2-2	-	CASSPGQGAGGELFF	TGTGCCAGCAGCCCCGGACAGGGGGCGGGCGGGGAGCTGTTTTTT
-	TRBV30	TRBJ2-3	-	CAWSPSGDTQYF	TGTGCCTGGAGTCCCTCAGGGGATACGCAGTATTTT
-	TRBV18	TRBJ2-5	-	CASSSRGETQYF	TGTGCCAGCTCAAGCCGAGGAGAGACCCAGTACTTC
-	TRBV11-2	TRBJ2-1	-	CASSPPARNYNEQFF	TGTGCCAGCAGTCCCCCCGCCAGGAACTACAATGAGCAGTTCTTC
TRBD1	TRBV19	TRBJ2-7	-	CASSVGTGSSYEQYF	TGTGCCAGTAGCGTCGGGACAGGGAGCTCCTACGAGCAGTACTTC
TRBD1	TRBV19	TRBJ2-7	-	CASSPARGQGTYEQYF	TGTGCCAGTAGCCCCGCCCGCGGACAGGGTACATACGAGCAGTACTTC
TRBD2	TRBV5-1	TRBJ2-7	-	CASRIGTSYEQYF	TGCGCCAGCAGGATTGGGACTAGCTACGAGCAGTACTTC
-	TRBV28	TRBJ1-1	-	CASRGGNTEAFF	TGTGCCAGCAGGGGGGGGAACACTGAAGCTTTCTTT
TRBD2	TRBV7-9	TRBJ2-5	-	CASSRTAMGLARETQYF	TGTGCCAGCAGCCGAACCGCAATGGGACTAGCCCGAGAGACCCAGTACTTC
-	TRBV28	TRBJ2-3	-	CASSSEAVSTDTQYF	TGTGCCAGCAGCTCAGAGGCGGTTAGCACAGATACGCAGTATTTT
-	TRBV6-5	TRBJ2-7	-	CASSSRAGQYF	TGTGCCAGCAGCTCCAGAGCGGGGCAGTACTTC
TRBD2	TRBV6-5	TRBJ2-7	-	CASSYAGGPYEQYF	TGTGCCAGCAGTTACGCGGGAGGCCCCTACGAGCAGTACTTC
-	TRBV5-1	TRBJ2-2	-	CASSWTTEAGELFF	TGCGCCAGCAGCTGGACTACGGAAGCCGGGGAGCTGTTTTTT
TRBD2	TRBV7-9	TRBJ2-1	-	CASSANLLAGAGNEQFF	TGTGCCAGCAGCGCTAATTTACTAGCGGGAGCGGGCAATGAGCAGTTCTTC
-	TRBV7-2	TRBJ2-1	-	CASSKLDYEQFF	TGTGCCAGCAGCAAACTAGACTATGAGCAGTTCTTC
-	TRBV4-1	TRBJ1-4	-	CASSQVNSPEKLFF	TGCGCCAGCAGCCAAGTGAACAGCCCTGAAAAACTGTTTTTT
-	TRBV6-6	TRBJ2-5	-	CASSGRIKGETQYF	TGTGCCAGCAGTGGCCGGATAAAGGGGGAGACCCAGTACTTC
TRBD2	TRBV7-9	TRBJ2-5	few	CASSLGWAGRKQETQYF	TGTGCCAGCAGCTTAGGGTGGGCCGGGAGGAAACAAGAGACCCAGTACTTC
TRBD2	TRBV7-6	TRBJ2-3	-	CASSSPDAAGDHTQYF	TGTGCCAGCAGCTCCCCTGACGCGGCGGGAGATCATACGCAGTATTTT
-	TRBV5-4	TRBJ2-3	once	CASSLEFSSTDTQYF	TGTGCCAGCAGCTTAGAGTTCTCTAGCACAGATACGCAGTATTTT
-	TRBV28	TRBJ2-1	-	CASSGPSYNEQFF	TGTGCGTCGTCGGGTCCCTCCTACAATGAGCAGTTCTTC
-	TRBV28	TRBJ2-5	-	CASRGTGETRETQYF	TGTGCCAGTAGGGGGACCGGTGAAACAAGGGAGACCCAGTACTTC
-	TRBV6-1	TRBJ2-1	-	CASSDVTGYNEQFF	TGTGCCAGCAGTGACGTGACAGGATACAATGAGCAGTTCTTC
TRBD2	TRBV10-1	TRBJ2-7	once	CASIGGRAGEQYF	TGCGCCAGCATAGGCGGGAGGGCCGGCGAGCAGTACTTC
-	TRBV7-8	TRBJ2-3	-	CASSFGGGTDTQYF	TGTGCCAGCAGCTTCGGAGGTGGCACAGATACGCAGTATTTT
-	TRBV5-1	TRBJ2-5	-	CASSQGRAGETQYF	TGCGCCAGCAGCCAGGGAAGGGCGGGGGAGACCCAGTACTTC
-	TRBV7-2	TRBJ2-5	-	CASSLYSYQETQYF	TGTGCCAGCAGCCTCTATTCGTACCAAGAGACCCAGTACTTC
TRBD2	TRBV29-1	TRBJ2-1	few	CSAAGTSGPYNEQFF	TGCAGCGCCGCCGGGACTAGCGGCCCATACAATGAGCAGTTCTTC
-	TRBV4-1	TRBJ2-7	-	CASSQEDPGVKGEQYF	TGCGCCAGCAGCCAAGAAGATCCGGGAGTGAAAGGCGAGCAGTACTTC
TRBD2	TRBV28	TRBJ2-1	-	CASSSPGTSGRYEQFF	TGTGCCAGCAGCAGCCCCGGGACTAGCGGCCGGTATGAGCAGTTCTTC
TRBD2	TRBV19	TRBJ2-1	-	CASTGGTSYNEQFF	TGTGCCAGTACCGGAGGGACTAGCTACAATGAGCAGTTCTTC
-	TRBV10-1	TRBJ2-2	-	CASSEPGVGTNTGELFF	TGCGCCAGCAGTGAGCCAGGGGTCGGAACGAACACCGGGGAGCTGTTTTTT
-	TRBV19	TRBJ2-7	-	CASSIRLDYEQYF	TGTGCCAGTAGTATTAGGCTAGACTACGAGCAGTACTTC
-	TRBV7-8	TRBJ2-3	-	CASSPDTNTQYF	TGTGCCAGCAGTCCGGACACCAATACGCAGTATTTT